The entry below describes one T cell receptor (beta chain). This clonotype was detected a few times. What this receptor recognizes is not known. Qualities for individual bases were not recorded, and no much larger clone is one base off. Per the germline V gene, MDHEN is the CDR1 and SYDVKM is the CDR2. Trimming at the junction amounts to 2 bases on V and 3 bases on J, and the germline ends lie 1 base apart. CDR3 length: 12 amino acids, cysteine to phenylalanine. Here the CDR3 DNA is all that survives: 36 bases in frame from base 1. The data belong to a study of T cell repertoires in cytomegalovirus infection (dated by TCRdb to between 2017 and 2020). Study-level background: Donor HLA type was relevant to the analysis, because carriage of CMV infection together with the matching HLA type was indicated by public TCR beta signatures. Overall study outcomes, separate from this receptor: The ex vivo response was dominated by HLA-C-restricted CMV-specific TCR beta clonotypes, which also provided the single most frequent clonotype in two of eight donors. In both this cohort and an independent cohort of 300 to 450 donors, the cumulative frequency of public TCR beta family members distinguished carriers of CMV infection plus the relevant HLA type.

TCRdb shows the sequencer as Illumina HiSeq 1500. TCRdb cleaned the public reads at Q25 with fastp, built clones with MiXCR and kept in-frame beta chains. A single entry per CDR3 protein holds the most common genes and DNA from its merged rows. In this sample the table shows roughly 300,000 distinct CDR3 sequences, about 23% of which occur a single time. Jointly, the top ten make up approximately 15% of the sample. The clonotype comes from a human donor in good health (CMV status not recorded). Some clones in this sample may be carry-over from other donors' samples. The sample taken for sequencing was PBMCs. The chain is made from TRBV28 and TRBJ2-2, with the D gene too uncertain to name. CDR3 reads: CASSLDTGELFF. The DNA sequence is given as TGTGCCAGCAGTTTAGACACCGGGGAGCTGTTTTTT.